This T cell receptor beta chain was sequenced in a study of identical twins. Overall study findings and caveats: The authors drew conclusions from cross-sectional statistical analysis rather than following the same donors. Within cord blood, abundant beta clonotypes carried fewer insertions, but memory repertoires showed no such trend.

Germline lookup yields CDR1 SEHNR and CDR2 FQNEAQ (reference sequence). This CDR3 is built from 13 residues. V lost 3 bases and J lost 0, with 6 bases in between. TCRdb independently ran MiXCR on the 5' RACE reads; one entry per CDR3 protein. The sample shows around 450,000 distinct CDR3 sequences, 12% to 15% of them seen only once. This clonotype was detected many times. Its antigen is not identified. A further study also used this sample, focusing on yellow fever vaccine responses in identical twins.

The rearrangement joins TRBV7-9 to TRBJ2-7; D is undetermined. This TCR was recovered from a woman younger than 30 in good health. Input material: CD4+ T cells sorted from blood. The DNA of the CDR3 is TGTGCCAGCAGCTTGGAAAGCTCCTACGAGCAGTACTTC. The encoded protein is CASSLESSYEQYF. The variable domain in full, completed from reference TRBV7-9 and TRBJ2-7, reads DTGVSQNPRHKITKRGQNVTFRCDPISEHNRLYWYRQTLGQGPEFLTYFQNEAQLEKSRLLSDRFSAERPKGSFSTLEIQRTEQGDSAMYLCASSLESSYEQYFGPGTRLTVT.